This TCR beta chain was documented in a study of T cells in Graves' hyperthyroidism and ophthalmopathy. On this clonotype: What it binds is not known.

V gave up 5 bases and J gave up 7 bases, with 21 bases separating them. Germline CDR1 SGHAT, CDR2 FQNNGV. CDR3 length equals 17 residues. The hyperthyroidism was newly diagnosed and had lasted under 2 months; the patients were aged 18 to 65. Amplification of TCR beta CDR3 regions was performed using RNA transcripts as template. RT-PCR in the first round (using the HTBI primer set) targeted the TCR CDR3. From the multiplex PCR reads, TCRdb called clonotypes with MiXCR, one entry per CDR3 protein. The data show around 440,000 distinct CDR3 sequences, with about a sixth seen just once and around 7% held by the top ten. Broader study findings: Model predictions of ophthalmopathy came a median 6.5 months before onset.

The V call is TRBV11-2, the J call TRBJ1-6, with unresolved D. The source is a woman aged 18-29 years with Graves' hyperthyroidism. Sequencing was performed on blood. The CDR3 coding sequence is TGTGCCAGCAGCCCGCCAAGACCTCAGGTCTGGAATTCACCCCTCCACTTT. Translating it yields CASSPPRPQVWNSPLHF.